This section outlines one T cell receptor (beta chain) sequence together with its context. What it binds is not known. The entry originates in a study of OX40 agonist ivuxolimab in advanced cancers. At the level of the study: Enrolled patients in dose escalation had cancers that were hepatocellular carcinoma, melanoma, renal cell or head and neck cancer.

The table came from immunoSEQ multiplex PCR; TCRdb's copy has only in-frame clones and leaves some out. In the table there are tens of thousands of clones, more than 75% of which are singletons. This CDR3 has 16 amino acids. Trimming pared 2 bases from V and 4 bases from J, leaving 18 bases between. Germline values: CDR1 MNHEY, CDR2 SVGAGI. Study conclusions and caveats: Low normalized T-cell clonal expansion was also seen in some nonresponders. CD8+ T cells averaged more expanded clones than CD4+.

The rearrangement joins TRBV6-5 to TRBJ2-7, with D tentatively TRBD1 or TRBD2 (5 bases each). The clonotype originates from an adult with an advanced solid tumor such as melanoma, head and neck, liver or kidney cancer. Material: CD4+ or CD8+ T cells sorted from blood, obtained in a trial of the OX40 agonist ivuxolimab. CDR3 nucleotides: TGTGCCAGCAGTTACGGCCCACGGGGCCGCGAGTACGAGCAGTACTTC. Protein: CASSYGPRGREYEQYF.